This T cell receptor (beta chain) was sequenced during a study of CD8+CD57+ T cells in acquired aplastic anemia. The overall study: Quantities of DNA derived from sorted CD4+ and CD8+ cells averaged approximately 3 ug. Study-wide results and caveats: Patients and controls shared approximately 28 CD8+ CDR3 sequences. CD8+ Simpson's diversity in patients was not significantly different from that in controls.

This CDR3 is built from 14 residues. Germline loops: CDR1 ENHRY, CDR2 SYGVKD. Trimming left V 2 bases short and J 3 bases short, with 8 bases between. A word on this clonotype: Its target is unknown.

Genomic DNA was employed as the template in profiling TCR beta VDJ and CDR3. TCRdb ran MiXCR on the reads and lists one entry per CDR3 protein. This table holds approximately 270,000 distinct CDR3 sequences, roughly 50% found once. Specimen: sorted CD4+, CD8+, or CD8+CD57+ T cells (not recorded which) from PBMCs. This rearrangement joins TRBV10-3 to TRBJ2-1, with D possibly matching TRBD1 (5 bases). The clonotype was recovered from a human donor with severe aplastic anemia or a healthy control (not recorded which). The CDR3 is CAISEGRVYNEQFF. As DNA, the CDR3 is TGTGCCATCAGTGAGGGCAGGGTCTACAATGAGCAGTTCTTC.